The 6 T cell receptor beta chains below were found in one sample sequenced in a study of CD4 T cells in relation to SARS-CoV-2 and coronaviruses. The unexposed donors gave CD4+ T cells in about 2011-2019, prior to COVID-19. Isolation of CD4+ T cells took place after about eleven days in culture. For these TCRs, the target antigens are not known. Clones were sequenced by immunoSEQ multiplex PCR, and TCRdb holds only the in-frame ones, with some missing. Of around 25,000 clones listed, less than 85% were seen once; the top ten hold approximately 30%. Sequences were obtained from CD4+ T cells from PBMCs, cultured in vitro. Receptors were obtained from a human donor in good health.

The chain has TRBV3-1 (or the pseudogene TRBV3-2) and TRBJ2-1; D remains unclear. The length of the CDR3 is 13 residues. Germline loops: CDR1 LGHDT, CDR2 YNNKEL (reference sequence). Trimming removed 4 bases at V and 7 bases at J, with 11 bases between. The chain's CDR3 is CASSPILGNEQFF. The CDR3 DNA follows: TGTGCCAGCAGCCCAATACTTGGGAATGAGCAGTTCTTC.

The chain's CDR3 is CASSLRLAGNNEQFF. As DNA, the CDR3 is TGTGCCAGCAGCTTACGACTAGCGGGCAACAATGAGCAGTTCTTC. The V call is TRBV7-3, the J call TRBJ2-1, with 10 bases that match TRBD2. This CDR3 contains 15 residues. Germline CDR1 and CDR2: SGHTA and FQGTGA. The ends lost 2 bases at V and 5 bases at J; junction bases unmatched: 3.

The genes are TRBV28 and TRBJ1-2, with D perhaps TRBD1 (6 bases). Trimming took off 3 bases at V and 7 bases at J, with 12 bases between the two ends. The CDR3 is made up of 13 amino acids. Germline loops: CDR1 MDHEN, CDR2 SYDVKM. CDR3 loop: CASSLGGGIGYTF. The CDR3, as DNA: TGTGCCAGCAGTTTGGGAGGGGGGATTGGCTACACCTTC.

The chain carries TRBV28 and TRBJ1-2; D remains unclear. The CDR3 loop spans 11 amino acids. Germline V gives CDR1 MDHEN, CDR2 SYDVKM. V dropped 3 bases and J dropped 9 bases, with 8 bases sitting between them. The CDR3 DNA reads as TGTGCCAGCAGTTTCTATGACAGCTACACCTTC. It yields the protein CASSFYDSYTF.

The chain joins TRBV3-1 (or the pseudogene TRBV3-2) to TRBJ2-1; D is perhaps TRBD2 (6 bases). Germline V gene sequence: CDR1 LGHDT, CDR2 YNNKEL (reference sequence). V lost 4 bases, J lost 6 bases, and 10 bases lay in between. The CDR3 has 13 residues. The CDR3 sequence: CASSPDGGNEQFF. The CDR3 nucleotides are TGTGCCAGCAGCCCAGACGGGGGCAATGAGCAGTTCTTC.

The chain carries TRBV9 and TRBJ2-7, with D tentatively TRBD1 (5 bases). With 7 bases removed from V and 3 bases from J, the gap between germline ends came to 11 bases. From germline, CDR1 is SGDLS and CDR2 YYNGEE. This CDR3 region has 12 residues. The CDR3 sequence: CASGREIYEQYF. The DNA for the CDR3 is TGTGCCAGCGGCAGGGAAATCTACGAGCAGTACTTC.